The 27 T cell receptor beta chains in this list originate from one sample, sequenced in a study of T cells after yellow fever vaccination. TCRdb reprocessed the 5' RACE reads with MiXCR, giving one entry per CDR3 protein. Among almost 600,000 distinct CDR3 sequences listed, roughly 14% were seen once. The specimen was PBMCs, collected on the day of the yellow fever booster vaccination. The source of these receptors is a man in his thirties or forties who received the YFV17D yellow fever vaccine.

In its sample, this clonotype was seen a few times. The chain is built from TRBV18 and TRBJ1-2, with D perhaps matching TRBD1 (5 bases). The CDR3 is made up of 15 amino acids. Trimming removed 2 bases from V and 2 bases from J, with 12 bases in between. Germline CDR1 KGHSH, CDR2 LQKENI. The chain's CDR3 is CASSPSSGKNYGYTF. The CDR3 region has the DNA TGTGCCAGCTCACCATCCTCAGGGAAGAACTATGGCTACACCTTC.

The chain joins TRBV7-9 to TRBJ2-5, with a weak D call TRBD1 (6 bases). The CDR3 covers 15 residues. Germline V gives CDR1 SEHNR, CDR2 FQNEAQ (reference sequence). V gave up 1 base and J gave up 2 bases, with 11 bases separating them. The CDR3 DNA sequence: TGTGCCAGCAGCTTAGATTCGGACAGACAAGAGACCCAGTACTTC. It translates to CASSLDSDRQETQYF. Filled out from reference TRBV7-9 and TRBJ2-5, the complete variable domain reads DTGVSQNPRHKITKRGQNVTFRCDPISEHNRLYWYRQTLGQGPEFLTYFQNEAQLEKSRLLSDRFSAERPKGSFSTLEIQRTEQGDSAMYLCASSLDSDRQETQYFGPGTRLLVL.

This clonotype was picked up many times. For the CDR3, the DNA is TGTGCCAGCAGTCCTAGTGGGGGATACAATGAGCAGTTCTTC. Its protein product is CASSPSGGYNEQFF. The rearrangement links TRBV12-3 or TRBV12-4 to TRBJ2-1, with D possibly called TRBD1 or TRBD2 (5 bases each). This CDR3 has 14 residues. V was pared by 5 bases and J by 4 bases, with 12 bases between.

The chain combines TRBV15 with TRBJ2-3; either TRBD1 or TRBD2 may supply D (5 bases each). This CDR3 is built from 18 residues. Trimming removed 0 bases at V and 1 base at J, with 17 bases between. Germline CDR1 and CDR2: LNHNV and YYDKDF (reference sequence). The chain's CDR3 is CATSRDVRGDLRTDTQYF. The DNA of the CDR3 is TGTGCCACCAGCAGAGATGTTAGGGGAGACCTTCGCACAGATACGCAGTATTTT.

The rearrangement links TRBV7-8 to TRBJ2-1, with TRBD1 matching over 9 bases. Germline-derived CDR1 and CDR2 are SGHVS and FQNEAQ. The CDR3 spans 17 residues. After removal of 1 base from V and 3 bases from J, the junction contained 7 bases not matched to a gene. The CDR3 sequence is CASSLDVGQGYYNEQFF. The CDR3 DNA sequence: TGTGCCAGCAGCTTAGATGTGGGACAGGGATACTACAATGAGCAGTTCTTC.

This clonotype has more than one count but fewer than ten. This sequence joins TRBV7-2 and TRBJ1-6, with 8 positions matching TRBD1. The J segment lost 9 bases and the V segment lost 9 bases, leaving 16 bases of the junction unmatched. Per the germline V gene, CDR1 is SGHTA and CDR2 is FQGNSA. This CDR3 contains 16 residues. CDR3 region: CASPDRSPGGGSPLHF. For the CDR3, the DNA is TGTGCCAGTCCTGACAGGAGCCCAGGGGGCGGTTCACCCCTCCACTTT.

This clonotype was detected a few times. The chain couples TRBV6-2 or TRBV6-3 to TRBJ2-3; D is possibly TRBD2 (5 bases). CDR1 and CDR2 (germline): MNHEY, SVGEGT. The CDR3 is 17 residues long. V lost 5 bases, J lost 0 bases, and 18 bases lay in between. The DNA for the CDR3 is TGTGCCAGCAGTACCGCCCCCTGGGAGACTAGCACAGATACGCAGTATTTT. As protein: CASSTAPWETSTDTQYF.

This clonotype was counted only a few times. V usage is TRBV3-1 and J usage is TRBJ2-1; D is unclear. The CDR3 is 13 residues long. CDR1 is LGHDT and CDR2 is YNNKEL in the germline V gene (reference sequence). V lost 1 base to trimming and J lost 6 bases, with 7 bases between them. CDR3 sequence reads: CASSQGLVNEQFF. In DNA, the CDR3 is TGTGCCAGCAGCCAAGGGCTCGTCAATGAGCAGTTCTTC.

The chain carries TRBV6-1 and TRBJ2-1; D not resolved. Between the trimmed V and J ends, which lost 6 bases and 9 bases, there was a span of 18 bases. This CDR3 contains 14 residues. Looked up from germline, CDR1 is MNHNS and CDR2 is SASEGT. CDR3 bases: TGTGCCAGCAGCAGAGACTCAGTTCTCATTGAGCAGTTCTTC. Amino acid sequence: CASSRDSVLIEQFF.

The chain recombines TRBV20-1 with TRBJ2-1; maybe TRBD2 (6 bases). Germline assignment: CDR1 DFQATT and CDR2 SNEGSKA (reference sequence). V was clipped by 0 bases and J by 2 bases, with 11 bases between them. The CDR3 is made up of 15 amino acids. The CDR3 region is CSARDRGETYNEQFF. The DNA for the CDR3 is TGCAGTGCTAGAGATCGCGGGGAAACCTACAATGAGCAGTTCTTC.

This chain uses TRBV20-1 with TRBJ2-7; TRBD1 matches at 10 bases. The germline gives CDR1 DFQATT, CDR2 SNEGSKA (reference sequence). The length of the CDR3 is 15 residues. Losses at the gene ends were 6 bases for V and 0 bases for J; bases not matched to a gene: 8. In DNA, the CDR3 is TGCAGTGCCAGGCCGGGACAGGGGCTCTCCTACGAGCAGTACTTC. Its protein product is CSARPGQGLSYEQYF.

This clonotype was counted between two and nine times. The chain uses TRBV10-3 and TRBJ2-3; no clear D gene. Germline V gene lookup returns CDR1 ENHRY and CDR2 SYGVKD. CDR3 size: 13 residues. Trimming left V 2 bases short and J 4 bases short, with 7 bases between. CDR3 in DNA: TGTGCCATCAGTGAGCTTTTAGCAGATACGCAGTATTTT. Protein sequence: CAISELLADTQYF.

This clonotype has just one count. The chain employs TRBV28 and TRBJ2-7; 7 bases line up with TRBD1. J was trimmed by 5 bases and V by 7 bases; bases with no gene match: 11. The CDR3 covers 14 residues. Germline loops: CDR1 MDHEN, CDR2 SYDVKM. In nucleotides, the CDR3 is TGTGCCAGCACCCCCGGGACAGAATGGAACGAGCAGTACTTC. Residues: CASTPGTEWNEQYF.

This clonotype was seen at least ten times. This rearrangement joins TRBV19 to TRBJ2-7; 8 positions match TRBD1. The V gene end was trimmed by 7 bases and the J gene end by 5 bases; junction bases not matched to a gene: 4. Germline V CDR1 and CDR2: LNHDA, SQIVND (reference sequence). The CDR3 is 12 residues long. The CDR3 DNA reads as TGTGCCAGTAAAGGACAGGGCCACGAGCAGTACTTC. Translating it yields CASKGQGHEQYF. Combining the CDR3 with reference TRBV19 and TRBJ2-7 gives the whole variable domain DGGITQSPKYLFRKEGQNVTLSCEQNLNHDAMYWYRQDPGQGLRLIYYSQIVNDFQKGDIAEGYSVSREKKESFPLTVTSAQKNPTAFYLCASKGQGHEQYFGPGTRLTVT.

This clonotype was observed a handful of times. The chain combines TRBV18 with TRBJ1-1; 8 nucleotides align to TRBD1. Trimming removed 10 bases from V and 4 bases from J; junction bases left unmatched: 11. Germline-derived CDR1 and CDR2 are KGHSH and LQKENI. The CDR3 consists of 14 residues. CDR3 region: CATAGQAVGTEAFF. The CDR3 DNA sequence: TGTGCCACCGCGGGACAGGCGGTGGGCACTGAAGCTTTCTTT.

The chain employs TRBV7-9 and TRBJ1-6; 9 nucleotides match TRBD1. This CDR3 is 13 amino acids long. Germline V lookup: CDR1 SEHNR, CDR2 FQNEAQ (reference sequence). V gave up 6 bases and J gave up 9 bases; unmatched junction bases: 3. The CDR3 is CASRWDRASPLHF. The CDR3 region has the DNA TGTGCCAGCAGGTGGGACAGGGCTTCACCCCTCCACTTT.

This clonotype was seen more than once but under ten times. The chain combines TRBV14 with TRBJ2-5; 11 nucleotides align to TRBD2. From germline, CDR1 is SGHDN and CDR2 FVKESK. The junction had 9 bases not matched to a gene; V was cut back by 3 bases and J by 3 bases. CDR3 length: 17 residues. Here the CDR3 reads CASSHSPTSGRKETQYF. CDR3 nucleotide sequence: TGTGCCAGCAGCCACTCCCCCACTAGCGGGAGAAAAGAGACCCAGTACTTC.

This clonotype was counted between two and nine times. The chain is built from TRBV29-1 and TRBJ1-3; D gene ambiguous. This CDR3 is 12 amino acids long. Germline CDR1 reads SQVTM; CDR2 reads ANQGSEA. V shed 7 bases and J shed 0 bases, with 7 bases lying between them. The CDR3 is CSAGVSGNTIYF. The DNA of the CDR3 is TGCAGCGCGGGAGTCTCTGGAAACACCATATATTTT.

The CDR3 nucleotides read TGCAGCGTTGTGGTGGAACTCAATCAGCCCCAGCATTTT. Its protein is CSVVVELNQPQHF. The chain joins TRBV29-1 to TRBJ1-5; D remains unclear. V dropped 4 bases and J dropped 3 bases, with 10 bases sitting between them. The CDR3 length is 13 residues. Germline-derived CDR1 and CDR2 are SQVTM and ANQGSEA. Drawing the rest from reference TRBV29-1 and TRBJ1-5, the complete variable domain is SAVISQKPSRDICQRGTSLTIQCQVDSQVTMMFWYRQQPGQSLTLIATANQGSEATYESGFVIDKFPISRPNLTFSTLTVSNMSPEDSSIYLCSVVVELNQPQHFGDGTRLSIL.

This clonotype has just a few counts. The chain is built from TRBV20-1 and TRBJ2-7; 10 bases are shared with TRBD1. The CDR3 spans 15 residues. Germline CDR1 and CDR2: DFQATT and SNEGSKA (reference sequence). J lost 2 bases, V lost 2 bases, and 6 bases had no gene match. The CDR3 is CSARRVGQGAYEQYF. In nucleotides, the CDR3 is TGCAGTGCTAGAAGGGTAGGACAGGGGGCCTACGAGCAGTACTTC.

This sequence joins TRBV24-1 and TRBJ2-5; possibly TRBD2 for D (6 bases). Germline V lookup: CDR1 KGHDR, CDR2 SFDVKD. V lost 7 bases and J 4 bases, leaving 15 bases between the germline ends. This CDR3 spans 14 amino acids. CDR3 sequence: CATSQGRGGETQYF. The CDR3 nucleotides read TGTGCCACCAGCCAGGGAAGGGGAGGAGAGACCCAGTACTTC.

J is TRBJ2-7 and V is TRBV7-3; 11 bases fit TRBD2. CDR1 and CDR2 (germline): SGHTA, FQGTGA. V shed 2 bases and J 3 bases; nucleotides not matched to a gene: 9. The CDR3 has 17 amino acids. The CDR3 region is CASSLHGASGRHYEQYF. The CDR3 DNA reads as TGTGCCAGCAGCTTACACGGGGCTAGCGGGAGGCACTACGAGCAGTACTTC.

The gene calls are TRBV5-6 and TRBJ2-1; possibly TRBD2 for D (5 bases). This CDR3 comprises 15 residues. The germline V and J ends were trimmed by 3 bases and 5 bases, with 15 bases remaining between them. Germline loops: CDR1 SGHDT, CDR2 YYEEEE. CDR3 coding DNA: TGTGCCAGCAGCTATAGGATTAGCGTAGACAATGAGCAGTTCTTC. It is translated as CASSYRISVDNEQFF.

V gene TRBV7-9 combines with J gene TRBJ1-1, with D perhaps TRBD1 (6 bases). CDR1 is SEHNR, CDR2 FQNEAQ, per germline (reference sequence). The CDR3 sequence is 14 residues long. V shed 5 bases and J shed 5 bases, with 15 bases lying between them. The CDR3 DNA follows: TGTGCCAGCAGCCCGAGGGGGGGGGTTACTGAAGCTTTCTTT. Translating gives CASSPRGGVTEAFF.

This clonotype was picked up a small number of times. The rearrangement uses TRBV7-2 and TRBJ2-1; D uncertain. The CDR3 length is 16 residues. V gave up 2 bases and J gave up 3 bases, with 14 bases separating them. CDR1 is SGHTA, CDR2 FQGNSA, per germline. The CDR3 sequence is CASSLSDLALYNEQFF. The DNA of the CDR3 is TGTGCCAGCAGCTTATCGGATTTAGCCCTCTACAATGAGCAGTTCTTC.

There are a few counts of this clonotype. The genes are TRBV3-1 and TRBJ2-5; weak D call: TRBD2 (6 bases). Trimming removed 2 bases from V and 2 bases from J, with 9 bases in between. The CDR3 spans 14 residues. Germline V gives CDR1 LGHDT, CDR2 YNNKEL (reference sequence). CDR3 residues: CASSQTGLQETQYF. As DNA, the CDR3 is TGTGCCAGCAGCCAAACGGGACTTCAAGAGACCCAGTACTTC.

The sample holds a few counts of this clonotype. The gene calls are TRBV20-1 and TRBJ2-7; 9 bases fit TRBD1. Trimming cost V 6 bases and J 6 bases; bases outside gene matches: 15. In germline, CDR1 is DFQATT, CDR2 SNEGSKA (reference sequence). The CDR3 is made up of 15 amino acids. This chain's CDR3 is CSANEFGTGRGEQYF. The CDR3, as DNA: TGCAGTGCGAACGAATTCGGGACAGGGAGAGGCGAGCAGTACTTC.